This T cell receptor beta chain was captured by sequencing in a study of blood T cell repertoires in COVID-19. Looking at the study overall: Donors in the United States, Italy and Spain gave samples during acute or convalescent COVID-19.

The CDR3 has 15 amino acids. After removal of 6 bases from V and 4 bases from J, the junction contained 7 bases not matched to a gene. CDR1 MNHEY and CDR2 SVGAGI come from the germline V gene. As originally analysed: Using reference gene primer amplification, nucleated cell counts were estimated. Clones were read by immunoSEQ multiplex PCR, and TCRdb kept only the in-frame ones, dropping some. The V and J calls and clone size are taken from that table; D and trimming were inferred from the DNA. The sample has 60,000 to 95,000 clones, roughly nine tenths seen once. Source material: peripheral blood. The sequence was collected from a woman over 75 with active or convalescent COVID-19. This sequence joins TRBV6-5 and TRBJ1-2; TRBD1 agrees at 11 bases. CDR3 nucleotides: TGTGCCAGCAGGGCCGGGACAGGGGGTCTCTATGGCTACACCTTC. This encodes CASRAGTGGLYGYTF.